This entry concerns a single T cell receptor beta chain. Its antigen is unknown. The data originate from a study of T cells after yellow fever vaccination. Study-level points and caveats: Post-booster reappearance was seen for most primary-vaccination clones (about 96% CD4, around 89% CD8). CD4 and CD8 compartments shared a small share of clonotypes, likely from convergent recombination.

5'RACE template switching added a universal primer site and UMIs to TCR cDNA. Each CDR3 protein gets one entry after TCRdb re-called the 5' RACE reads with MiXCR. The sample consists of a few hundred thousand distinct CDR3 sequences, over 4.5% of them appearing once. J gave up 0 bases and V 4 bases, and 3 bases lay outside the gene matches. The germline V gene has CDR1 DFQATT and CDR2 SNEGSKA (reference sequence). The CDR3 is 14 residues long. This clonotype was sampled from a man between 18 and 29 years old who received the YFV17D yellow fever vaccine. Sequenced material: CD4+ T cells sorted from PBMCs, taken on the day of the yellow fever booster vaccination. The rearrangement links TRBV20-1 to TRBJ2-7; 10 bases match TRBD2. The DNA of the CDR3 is TGCAGTGCTAAAACTAGCGGGGCCTCCTACGAGCAGTACTTC. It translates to CSAKTSGASYEQYF.